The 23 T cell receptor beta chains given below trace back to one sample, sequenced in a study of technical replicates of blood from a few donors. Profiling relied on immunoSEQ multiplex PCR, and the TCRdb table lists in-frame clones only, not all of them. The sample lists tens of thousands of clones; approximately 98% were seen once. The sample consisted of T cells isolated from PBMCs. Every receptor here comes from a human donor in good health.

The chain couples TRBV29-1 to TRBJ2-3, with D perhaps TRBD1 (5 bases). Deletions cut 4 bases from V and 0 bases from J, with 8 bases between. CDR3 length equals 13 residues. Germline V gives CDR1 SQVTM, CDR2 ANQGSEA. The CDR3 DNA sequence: TGCAGCGTTGGACAGTCGAGCACAGATACGCAGTATTTT. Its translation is CSVGQSSTDTQYF.

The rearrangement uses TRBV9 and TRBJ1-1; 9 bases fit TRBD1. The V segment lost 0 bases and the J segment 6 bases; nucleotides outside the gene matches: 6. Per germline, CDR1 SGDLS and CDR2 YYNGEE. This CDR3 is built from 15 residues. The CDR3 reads CASSVDPGQGSEAFF. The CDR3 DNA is TGTGCCAGCAGCGTAGATCCGGGACAGGGATCTGAAGCTTTCTTT. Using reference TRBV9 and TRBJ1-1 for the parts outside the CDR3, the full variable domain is DSGVTQTPKHLITATGQRVTLRCSPRSGDLSVYWYQQSLDQGLQFLIQYYNGEERAKGNILERFSAQQFPDLHSELNLSSLELGDSALYFCASSVDPGQGSEAFFGQGTRLTVV.

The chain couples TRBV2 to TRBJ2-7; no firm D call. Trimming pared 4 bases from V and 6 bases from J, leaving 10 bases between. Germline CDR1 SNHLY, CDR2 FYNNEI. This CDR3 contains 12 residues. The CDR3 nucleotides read TGTGCCAGCAGTGCCCCAGGTGGCGAGCAGTACTTC. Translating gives CASSAPGGEQYF.

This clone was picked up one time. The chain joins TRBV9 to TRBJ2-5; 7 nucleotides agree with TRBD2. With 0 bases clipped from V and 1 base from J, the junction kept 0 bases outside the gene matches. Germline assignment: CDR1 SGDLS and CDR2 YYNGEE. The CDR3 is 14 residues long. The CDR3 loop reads CASSVGGGQETQYF. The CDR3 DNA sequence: TGTGCCAGCAGCGTAGGGGGGGGCCAAGAGACCCAGTACTTC. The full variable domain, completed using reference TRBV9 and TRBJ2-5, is DSGVTQTPKHLITATGQRVTLRCSPRSGDLSVYWYQQSLDQGLQFLIQYYNGEERAKGNILERFSAQQFPDLHSELNLSSLELGDSALYFCASSVGGGQETQYFGPGTRLLVL.

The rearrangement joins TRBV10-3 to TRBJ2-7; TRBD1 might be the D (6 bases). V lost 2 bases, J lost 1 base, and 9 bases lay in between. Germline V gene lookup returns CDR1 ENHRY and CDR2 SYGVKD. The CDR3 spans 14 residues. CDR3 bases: TGTGCCATCAGTGAGGGGGGACATTCCTACGAGCAGTACTTC. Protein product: CAISEGGHSYEQYF.

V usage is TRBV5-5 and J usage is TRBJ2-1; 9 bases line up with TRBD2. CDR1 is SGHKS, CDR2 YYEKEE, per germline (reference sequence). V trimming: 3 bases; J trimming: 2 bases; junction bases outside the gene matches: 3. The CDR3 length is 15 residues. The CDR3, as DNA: TGTGCCAGCAGCTCCGGACTAGCGCCCTACAATGAGCAGTTCTTC. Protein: CASSSGLAPYNEQFF.

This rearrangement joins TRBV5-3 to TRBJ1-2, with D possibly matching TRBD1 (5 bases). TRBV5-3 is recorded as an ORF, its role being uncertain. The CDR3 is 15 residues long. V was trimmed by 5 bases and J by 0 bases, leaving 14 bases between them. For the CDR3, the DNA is TGTGCCAGAAGTTTCGACAGAATAGCTAACTATGGCTACACCTTC. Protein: CARSFDRIANYGYTF.

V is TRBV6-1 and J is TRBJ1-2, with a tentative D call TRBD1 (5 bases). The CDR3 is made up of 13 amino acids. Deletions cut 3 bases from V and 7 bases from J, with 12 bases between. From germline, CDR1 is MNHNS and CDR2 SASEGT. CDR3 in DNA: TGTGCCAGCAGTGATCCAGGGAGGATTGGCTACACCTTC. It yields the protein CASSDPGRIGYTF.

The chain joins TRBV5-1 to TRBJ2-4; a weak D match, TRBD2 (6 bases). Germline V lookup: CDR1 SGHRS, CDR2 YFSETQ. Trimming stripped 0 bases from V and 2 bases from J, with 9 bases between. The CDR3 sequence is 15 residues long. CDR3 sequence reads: CASSLDSGTKNIQYF. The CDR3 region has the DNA TGCGCCAGCAGCTTGGATAGCGGCACCAAAAACATTCAGTACTTC.

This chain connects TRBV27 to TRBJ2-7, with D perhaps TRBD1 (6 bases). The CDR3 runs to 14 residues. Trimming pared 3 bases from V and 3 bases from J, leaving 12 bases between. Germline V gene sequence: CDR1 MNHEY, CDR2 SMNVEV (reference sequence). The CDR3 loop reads CASSLSTGFYEQYF. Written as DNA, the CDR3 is TGTGCCAGCAGTTTGTCGACAGGTTTCTACGAGCAGTACTTC.

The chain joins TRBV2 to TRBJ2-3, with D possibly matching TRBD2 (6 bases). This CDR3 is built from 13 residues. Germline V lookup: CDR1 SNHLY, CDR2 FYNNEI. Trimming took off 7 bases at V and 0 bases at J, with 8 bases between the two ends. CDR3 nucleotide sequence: TGTGCCAGCATAGCGGATAGCACAGATACGCAGTATTTT. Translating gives CASIADSTDTQYF. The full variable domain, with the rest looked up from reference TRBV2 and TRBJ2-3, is EPEVTQTPSHQVTQMGQEVILRCVPISNHLYFYWYRQILGQKVEFLVSFYNNEISEKSEIFDDQFSVERPDGSNFTLKIRSTKLEDSAMYFCASIADSTDTQYFGPGTRLTVL.

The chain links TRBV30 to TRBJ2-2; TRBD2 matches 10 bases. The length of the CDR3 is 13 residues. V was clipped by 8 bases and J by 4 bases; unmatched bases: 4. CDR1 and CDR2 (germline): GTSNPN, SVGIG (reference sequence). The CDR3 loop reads CAHRLAGTGELFF. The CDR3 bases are TGTGCCCACCGACTAGCGGGCACCGGGGAGCTGTTTTTT.

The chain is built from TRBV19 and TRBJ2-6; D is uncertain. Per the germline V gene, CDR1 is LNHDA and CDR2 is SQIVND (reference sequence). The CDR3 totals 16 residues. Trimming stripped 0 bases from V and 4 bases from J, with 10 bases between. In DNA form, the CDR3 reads TGTGCCAGTAGTATAGATCCGAGCCCCGGGGCCAACGTCCTGACTTTC. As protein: CASSIDPSPGANVLTF.

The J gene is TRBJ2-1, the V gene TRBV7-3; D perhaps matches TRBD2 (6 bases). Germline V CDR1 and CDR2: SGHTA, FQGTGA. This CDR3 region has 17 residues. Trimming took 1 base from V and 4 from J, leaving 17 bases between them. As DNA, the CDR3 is TGTGCCAGCAGCTTAATCTTAGCGGATAACCTTTACAATGAGCAGTTCTTC. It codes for CASSLILADNLYNEQFF.

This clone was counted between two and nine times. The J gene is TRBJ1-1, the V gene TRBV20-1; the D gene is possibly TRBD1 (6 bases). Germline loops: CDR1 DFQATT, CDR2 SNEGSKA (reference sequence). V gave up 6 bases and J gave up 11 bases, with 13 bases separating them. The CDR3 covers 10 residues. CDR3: CSAPTGNAFF. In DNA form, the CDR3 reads TGCAGTGCGCCAACAGGGAATGCTTTCTTT.

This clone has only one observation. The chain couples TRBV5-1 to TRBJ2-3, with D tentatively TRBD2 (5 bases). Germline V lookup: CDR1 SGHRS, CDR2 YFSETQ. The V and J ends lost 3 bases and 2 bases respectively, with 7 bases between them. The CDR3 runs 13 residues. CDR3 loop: CASSWETTDTQYF. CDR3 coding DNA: TGCGCCAGCAGCTGGGAGACCACAGATACGCAGTATTTT.

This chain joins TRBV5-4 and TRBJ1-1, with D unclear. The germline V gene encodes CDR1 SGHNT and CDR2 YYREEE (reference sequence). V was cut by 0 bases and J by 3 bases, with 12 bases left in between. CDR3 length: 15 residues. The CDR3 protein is CASSLGYRRDTEAFF. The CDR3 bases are TGTGCCAGCAGCTTGGGTTACCGGAGGGACACTGAAGCTTTCTTT.

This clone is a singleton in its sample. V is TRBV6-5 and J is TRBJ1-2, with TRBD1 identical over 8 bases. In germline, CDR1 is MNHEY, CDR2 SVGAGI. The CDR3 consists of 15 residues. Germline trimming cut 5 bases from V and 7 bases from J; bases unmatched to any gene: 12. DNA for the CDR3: TGTGCCAGCAGTGCCTCCCGGACAGGGTACGGTGGCTACACCTTC. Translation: CASSASRTGYGGYTF.

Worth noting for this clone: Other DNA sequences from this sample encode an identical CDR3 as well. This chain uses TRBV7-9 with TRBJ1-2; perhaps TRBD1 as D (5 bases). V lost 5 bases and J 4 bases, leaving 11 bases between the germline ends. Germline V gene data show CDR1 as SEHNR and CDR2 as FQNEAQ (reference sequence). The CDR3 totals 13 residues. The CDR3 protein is CASSQTVSYGYTF. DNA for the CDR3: TGTGCCAGCAGCCAGACAGTGAGCTATGGCTACACCTTC.

CDR3 bases: TGTGCCAGCAGTAACTTGGCCGGGACACTTAACTATGGCTACACCTTC. Its translation: CASSNLAGTLNYGYTF. J is TRBJ1-2 and V is TRBV6-6; weak D call: TRBD1 (6 bases). V gave up 5 bases and J gave up 1 base, with 17 bases separating them. Germline V gene sequence: CDR1 MNHNY, CDR2 SVGAGI (reference sequence). The CDR3 is made up of 16 amino acids.

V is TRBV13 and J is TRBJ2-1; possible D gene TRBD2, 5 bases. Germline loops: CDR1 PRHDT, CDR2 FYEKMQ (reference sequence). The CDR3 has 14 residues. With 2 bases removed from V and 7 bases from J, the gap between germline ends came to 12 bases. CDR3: CASSLRTDSNEQFF. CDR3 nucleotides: TGTGCCAGCAGCTTAAGGACTGATTCTAATGAGCAGTTCTTC.

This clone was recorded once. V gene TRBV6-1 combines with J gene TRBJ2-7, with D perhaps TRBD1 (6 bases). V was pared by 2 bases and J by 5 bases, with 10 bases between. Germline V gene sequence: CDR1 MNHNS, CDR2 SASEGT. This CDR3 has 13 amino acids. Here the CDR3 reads CASSERGLNEQYF. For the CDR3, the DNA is TGTGCCAGCAGTGAAAGGGGGTTAAACGAGCAGTACTTC.

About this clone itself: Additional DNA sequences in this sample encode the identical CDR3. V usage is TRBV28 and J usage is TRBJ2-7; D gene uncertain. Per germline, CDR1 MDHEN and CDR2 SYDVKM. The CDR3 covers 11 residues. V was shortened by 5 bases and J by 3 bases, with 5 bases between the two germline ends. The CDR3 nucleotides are TGTGCCAGCAGTCTGCGCTACGAGCAGTACTTC. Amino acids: CASSLRYEQYF.